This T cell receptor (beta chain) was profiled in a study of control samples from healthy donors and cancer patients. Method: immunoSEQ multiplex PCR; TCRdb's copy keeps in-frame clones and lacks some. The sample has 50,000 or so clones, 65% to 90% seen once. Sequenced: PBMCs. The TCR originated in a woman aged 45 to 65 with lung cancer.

The CDR3 reads CASSQEGSGYGYTF. The CDR3 DNA is TGCGCCAGCAGCCAAGAGGGCAGTGGGTATGGCTACACCTTC. The chain links TRBV4-3 to TRBJ1-2, with D unresolved. Germline V gene data show CDR1 as LGHNA and CDR2 as YSLEER. The CDR3 runs to 14 residues. Trimming took off 0 bases at V and 5 bases at J, with 10 bases between the two ends.